This T cell receptor (beta chain) was recovered during a study of shared clonotypes between healthy human individuals. The data were produced by immunoSEQ multiplex PCR, yet TCRdb's version contains in-frame clones alone and is incomplete. This sample has around 2.3 million clones, with almost 96% found just once. The receptor was derived from a man younger than 35 in good health. Sequencing was done on a sample of naive CD4+ T cells sorted from blood. The subset here: CD45RA+ positively selected.

In DNA form, the CDR3 reads TGTGCCACCAGCAGCCAAAATACCTTGACAGGGAAAAGCTACGAGCAGTACTTC. Its protein product is CATSSQNTLTGKSYEQYF. The gene calls are TRBV15 and TRBJ2-7, with 7 bases fitting TRBD1. The V segment lost 3 bases and the J segment 3 bases; nucleotides outside the gene matches: 17. CDR1 and CDR2 from the germline V gene are LNHNV and YYDKDF (reference sequence). The CDR3 spans 18 residues.